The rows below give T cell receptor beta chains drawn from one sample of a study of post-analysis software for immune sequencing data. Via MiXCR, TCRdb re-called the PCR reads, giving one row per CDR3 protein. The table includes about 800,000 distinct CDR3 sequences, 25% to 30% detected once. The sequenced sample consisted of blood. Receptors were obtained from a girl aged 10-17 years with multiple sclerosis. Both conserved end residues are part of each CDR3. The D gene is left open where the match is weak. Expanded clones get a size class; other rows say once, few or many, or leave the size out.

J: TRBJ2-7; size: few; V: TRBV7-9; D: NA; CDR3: CASSLEGPSSYEQYF; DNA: TGTGCCAGCAGCTTAGAAGGTCCTTCTTCCTACGAGCAGTACTTC
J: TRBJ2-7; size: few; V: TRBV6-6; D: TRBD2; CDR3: CASRHTSGGRNEQYF; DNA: TGTGCCAGCAGACATACTAGCGGGGGAAGAAACGAGCAGTACTTC
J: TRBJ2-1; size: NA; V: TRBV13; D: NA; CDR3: CASSFLRFADNEQFF; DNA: TGTGCCAGCAGCTTTTTGCGGTTTGCGGACAATGAGCAGTTCTTC
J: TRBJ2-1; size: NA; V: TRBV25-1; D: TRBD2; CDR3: CASSESGREGYNEQFF; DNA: TGTGCCAGCAGTGAATCGGGGCGGGAGGGATACAATGAGCAGTTCTTC
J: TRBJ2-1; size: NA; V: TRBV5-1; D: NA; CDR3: CASSHLRAHEQFF; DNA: TGCGCCAGCAGCCACCTCCGGGCCCATGAGCAGTTCTTC
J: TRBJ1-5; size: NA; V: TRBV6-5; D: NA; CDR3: CASSYSGAQPQHF; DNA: TGTGCCAGCAGTTACTCTGGTGCTCAGCCCCAGCATTTT
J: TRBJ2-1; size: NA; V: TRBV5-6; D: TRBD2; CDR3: CASSTLWREVSYNEQFF; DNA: TGTGCCAGCAGCACCCTGTGGCGGGAGGTCTCCTACAATGAGCAGTTCTTC
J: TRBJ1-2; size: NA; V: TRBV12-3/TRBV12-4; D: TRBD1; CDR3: CASTQGQGMNYGYTF; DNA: TGTGCCAGCACTCAAGGACAGGGGATGAACTATGGCTACACCTTC
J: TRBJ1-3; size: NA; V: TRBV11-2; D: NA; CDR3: CASSSWTGGKTGNTIYF; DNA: TGTGCCAGCAGCTCCTGGACGGGGGGCAAGACGGGAAACACCATATATTTT
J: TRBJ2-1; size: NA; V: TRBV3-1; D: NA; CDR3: CASSGYSYNEQFF; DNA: TGTGCCAGCAGCGGCTACTCCTACAATGAGCAGTTCTTC
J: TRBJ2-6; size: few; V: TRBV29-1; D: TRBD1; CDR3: CSVDHRGPGANVLTF; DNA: TGCAGCGTTGATCACAGGGGGCCTGGGGCCAACGTCCTGACTTTC
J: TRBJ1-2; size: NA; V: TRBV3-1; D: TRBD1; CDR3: CASSQDHRGLYGYTF; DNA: TGTGCCAGCAGCCAAGACCACAGGGGGCTCTATGGCTACACCTTC
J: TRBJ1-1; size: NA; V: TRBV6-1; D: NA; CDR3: CASSATTRGSTEAFF; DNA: TGTGCCAGCAGTGCCACCACACGAGGAAGCACTGAAGCTTTCTTT
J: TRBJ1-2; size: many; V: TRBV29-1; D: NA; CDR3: CSVDLRGGANYGYTF; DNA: TGCAGCGTTGATTTGCGAGGGGGAGCTAACTATGGCTACACCTTC
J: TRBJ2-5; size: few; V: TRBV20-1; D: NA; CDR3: CSARAGARWEQYF; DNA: TGCAGTGCTAGGGCGGGGGCAAGGTGGGAGCAGTACTTC
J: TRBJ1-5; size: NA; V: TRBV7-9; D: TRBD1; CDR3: CASSSPKPGQGAHQPQHF; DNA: TGTGCCAGCAGTTCGCCGAAACCGGGACAGGGGGCCCATCAGCCCCAGCATTTT
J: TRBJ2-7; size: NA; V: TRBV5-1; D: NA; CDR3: CASSLFGLENEQYF; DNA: TGCGCCAGCAGCTTGTTCGGTCTGGAGAACGAGCAGTACTTC
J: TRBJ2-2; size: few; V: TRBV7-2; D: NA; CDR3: CASSYLWARNTGELFF; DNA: TGTGCCAGCAGCTACCTCTGGGCCCGGAACACCGGGGAGCTGTTTTTT
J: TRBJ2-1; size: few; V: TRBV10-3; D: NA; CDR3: CVISESGGSYNEQFF; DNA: TGTGTCATCAGTGAGTCTGGGGGGTCCTACAATGAGCAGTTCTTC
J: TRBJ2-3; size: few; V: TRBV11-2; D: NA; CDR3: CATTFQGSSTDTQYF; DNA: TGTGCCACTACCTTTCAGGGGAGTAGTACAGATACGCAGTATTTT
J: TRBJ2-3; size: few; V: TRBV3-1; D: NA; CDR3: CASSLPPPTDTQYF; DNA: TGTGCCAGCAGCCTCCCACCACCCACAGATACGCAGTATTTT
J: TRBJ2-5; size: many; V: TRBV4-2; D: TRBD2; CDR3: CASSHQRGAQETQYF; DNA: TGTGCCAGCAGCCATCAGCGGGGGGCACAAGAGACCCAGTACTTC
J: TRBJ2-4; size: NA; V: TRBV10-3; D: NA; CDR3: CAISGAGDPNIQYF; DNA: TGTGCCATCAGTGGGGCAGGGGACCCAAACATTCAGTACTTC
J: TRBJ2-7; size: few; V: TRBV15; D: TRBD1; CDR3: CATSRDGTASYEQYF; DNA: TGTGCCACCAGCAGAGACGGGACAGCCTCCTACGAGCAGTACTTC
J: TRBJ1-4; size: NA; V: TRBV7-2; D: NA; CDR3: CASSLGWGIRNEKLFF; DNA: TGTGCCAGCAGCTTAGGCTGGGGGATCCGTAATGAAAAACTGTTTTTT
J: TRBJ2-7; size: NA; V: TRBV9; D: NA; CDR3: CASSGDSLVRGEQYF; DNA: TGTGCCAGCAGCGGCGATTCCTTGGTGAGGGGCGAGCAGTACTTC
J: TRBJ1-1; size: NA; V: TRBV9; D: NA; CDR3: CASSPRIVYTEAFF; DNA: TGTGCCAGCAGCCCCCGCATAGTTTACACTGAAGCTTTCTTT
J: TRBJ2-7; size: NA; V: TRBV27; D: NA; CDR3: CASSLSGKREQYF; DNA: TGTGCCAGCAGTTTGTCGGGCAAGAGAGAGCAGTACTTC
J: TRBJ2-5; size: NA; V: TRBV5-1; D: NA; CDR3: CASSLVFVGSREQYF; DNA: TGCGCCAGCAGCTTGGTATTTGTGGGTAGTCGGGAGCAGTACTTC
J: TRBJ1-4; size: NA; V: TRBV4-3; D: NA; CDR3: CASSQGGVGNEKLFF; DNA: TGCGCCAGCAGCCAAGGCGGTGTGGGTAATGAAAAACTGTTTTTT
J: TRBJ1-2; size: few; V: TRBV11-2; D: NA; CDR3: CASSSAGGRGYTF; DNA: TGTGCCAGCAGCTCCGCTGGGGGTAGAGGCTACACCTTC
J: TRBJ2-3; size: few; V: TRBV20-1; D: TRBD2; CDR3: CSARGGGSTDTQYF; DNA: TGCAGTGCTAGAGGGGGAGGGTCCACAGATACGCAGTATTTT
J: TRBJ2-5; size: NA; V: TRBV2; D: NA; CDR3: CASRPTPYKQETQYF; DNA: TGTGCCAGCAGGCCTACCCCATACAAGCAAGAGACCCAGTACTTC
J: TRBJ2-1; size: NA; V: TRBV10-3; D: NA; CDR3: CAISGRELSYNEQFF; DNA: TGTGCCATCAGTGGACGGGAGCTCAGCTACAATGAGCAGTTCTTC
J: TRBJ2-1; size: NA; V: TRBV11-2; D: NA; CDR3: CACSLETEQFF; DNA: TGTGCCTGCAGCTTAGAAACTGAGCAGTTCTTC
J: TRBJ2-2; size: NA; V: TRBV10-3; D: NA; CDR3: CAISSSIGGGELFF; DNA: TGTGCCATCTCATCCTCGATAGGGGGCGGGGAGCTGTTTTTT
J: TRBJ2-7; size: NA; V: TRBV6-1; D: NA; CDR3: CASRGWGSGEQYF; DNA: TGTGCCAGCAGGGGCTGGGGTTCAGGGGAGCAGTACTTC
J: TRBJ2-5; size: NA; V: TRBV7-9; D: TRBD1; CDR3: CASSGQGDWKTQYF; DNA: TGTGCCAGCAGCGGACAGGGGGATTGGAAGACCCAGTACTTC
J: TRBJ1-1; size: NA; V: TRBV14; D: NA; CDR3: CASSQTGTSTEAFF; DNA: TGTGCCAGCAGCCAAACCGGGACAAGCACTGAAGCTTTCTTT
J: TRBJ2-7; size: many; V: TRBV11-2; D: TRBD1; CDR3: CASSFRDSYEQYF; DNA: TGTGCCAGCAGCTTCCGGGACAGCTACGAGCAGTACTTC
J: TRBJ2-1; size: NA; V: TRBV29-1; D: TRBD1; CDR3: CSVEGITGGSYNEQFF; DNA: TGCAGCGTTGAAGGCATTACAGGGGGTTCCTACAATGAGCAGTTCTTC
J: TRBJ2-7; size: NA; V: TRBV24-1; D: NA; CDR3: CATSGYPSSYNEQYF; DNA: TGTGCCACCAGTGGTTACCCTAGCTCCTACAATGAGCAGTACTTC
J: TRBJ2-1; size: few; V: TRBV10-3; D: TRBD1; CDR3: CAISEERDRGKNEQFF; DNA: TGTGCCATCAGTGAGGAAAGGGACAGGGGGAAGAATGAGCAGTTCTTC